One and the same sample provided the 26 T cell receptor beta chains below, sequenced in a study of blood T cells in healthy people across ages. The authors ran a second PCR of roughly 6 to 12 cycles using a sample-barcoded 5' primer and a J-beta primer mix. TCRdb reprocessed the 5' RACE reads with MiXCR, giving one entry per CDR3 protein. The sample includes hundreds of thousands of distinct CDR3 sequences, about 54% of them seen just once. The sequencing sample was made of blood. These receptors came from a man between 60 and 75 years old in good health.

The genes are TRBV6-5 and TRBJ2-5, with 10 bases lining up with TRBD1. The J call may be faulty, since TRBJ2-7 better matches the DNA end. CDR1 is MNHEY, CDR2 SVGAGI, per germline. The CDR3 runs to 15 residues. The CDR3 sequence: CASSLRTGGYYEQYF. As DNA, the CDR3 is TGTGCCAGCAGCCTTCGGACAGGGGGGTACTACGAGCAGTACTTC.

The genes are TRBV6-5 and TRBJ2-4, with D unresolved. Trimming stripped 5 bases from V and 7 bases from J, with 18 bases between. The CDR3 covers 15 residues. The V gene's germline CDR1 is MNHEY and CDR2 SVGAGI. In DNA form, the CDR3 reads TGTGCCAGCAGTCCCCTGAAAAGGTTCAACAACATTCAGTACTTC. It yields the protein CASSPLKRFNNIQYF.

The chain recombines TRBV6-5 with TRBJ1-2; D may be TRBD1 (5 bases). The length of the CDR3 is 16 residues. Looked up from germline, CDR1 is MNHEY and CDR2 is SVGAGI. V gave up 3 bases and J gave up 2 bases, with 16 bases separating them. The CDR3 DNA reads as TGTGCCAGCAGTTATAGTACCGGCGGGGCCAACTATGGCTACACCTTC. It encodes CASSYSTGGANYGYTF.

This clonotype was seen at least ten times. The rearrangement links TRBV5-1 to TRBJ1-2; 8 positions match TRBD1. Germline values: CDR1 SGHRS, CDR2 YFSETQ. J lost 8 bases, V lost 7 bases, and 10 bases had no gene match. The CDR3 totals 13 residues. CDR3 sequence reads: CASATGQGEGYTF. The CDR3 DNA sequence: TGCGCCAGCGCCACCGGACAGGGAGAGGGCTACACCTTC. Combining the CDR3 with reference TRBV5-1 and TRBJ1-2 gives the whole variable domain KAGVTQTPRYLIKTRGQQVTLSCSPISGHRSVSWYQQTPGQGLQFLFEYFSETQRNKGNFPGRFSGRQFSNSRSEMNVSTLELGDSALYLCASATGQGEGYTFGSGTRLTVV.

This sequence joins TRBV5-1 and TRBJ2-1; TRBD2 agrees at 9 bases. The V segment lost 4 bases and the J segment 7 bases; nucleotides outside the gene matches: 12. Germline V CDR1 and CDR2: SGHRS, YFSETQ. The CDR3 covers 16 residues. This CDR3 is CASSPQGGLAWNEQFF. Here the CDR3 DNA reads TGCGCCAGCAGCCCCCAGGGGGGACTAGCTTGGAATGAGCAGTTCTTC. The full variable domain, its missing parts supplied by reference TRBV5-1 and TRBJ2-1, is KAGVTQTPRYLIKTRGQQVTLSCSPISGHRSVSWYQQTPGQGLQFLFEYFSETQRNKGNFPGRFSGRQFSNSRSEMNVSTLELGDSALYLCASSPQGGLAWNEQFFGPGTRLTVL.

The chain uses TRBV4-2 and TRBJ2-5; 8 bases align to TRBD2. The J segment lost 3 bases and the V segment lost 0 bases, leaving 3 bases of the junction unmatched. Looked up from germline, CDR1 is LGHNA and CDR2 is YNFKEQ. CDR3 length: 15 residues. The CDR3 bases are TGTGCCAGCAGCCAAGATCGGGGGGGCAAAGAGACCCAGTACTTC. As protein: CASSQDRGGKETQYF.

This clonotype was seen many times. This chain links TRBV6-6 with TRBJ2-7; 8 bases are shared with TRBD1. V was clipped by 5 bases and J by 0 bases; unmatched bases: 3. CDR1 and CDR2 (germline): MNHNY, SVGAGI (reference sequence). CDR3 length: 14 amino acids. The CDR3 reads CASSGTGNSYEQYF. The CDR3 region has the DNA TGTGCCAGCAGTGGGACAGGCAACTCCTACGAGCAGTACTTC.

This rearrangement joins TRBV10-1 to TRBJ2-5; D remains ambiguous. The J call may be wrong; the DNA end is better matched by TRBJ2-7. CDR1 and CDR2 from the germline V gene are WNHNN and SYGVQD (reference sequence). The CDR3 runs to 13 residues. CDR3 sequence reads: CASSESPDTEQYF. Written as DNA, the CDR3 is TGCGCCAGCAGTGAGTCCCCTGACACCGAGCAGTACTTC.

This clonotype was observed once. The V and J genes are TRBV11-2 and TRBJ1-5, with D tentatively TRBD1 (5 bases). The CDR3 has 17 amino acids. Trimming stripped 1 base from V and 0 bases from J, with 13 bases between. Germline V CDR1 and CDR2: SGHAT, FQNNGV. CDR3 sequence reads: CASSLGVGQLSNQPQHF. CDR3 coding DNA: TGTGCCAGCAGCTTAGGGGTGGGGCAGCTTAGCAATCAGCCCCAGCATTTT.

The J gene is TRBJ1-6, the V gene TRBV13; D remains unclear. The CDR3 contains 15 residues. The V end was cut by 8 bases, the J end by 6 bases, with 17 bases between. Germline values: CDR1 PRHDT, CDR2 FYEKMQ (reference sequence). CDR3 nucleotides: TGTGCCAGCGGAGCAACTCGGGGAGTTAATTCACCCCTCCACTTT. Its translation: CASGATRGVNSPLHF.

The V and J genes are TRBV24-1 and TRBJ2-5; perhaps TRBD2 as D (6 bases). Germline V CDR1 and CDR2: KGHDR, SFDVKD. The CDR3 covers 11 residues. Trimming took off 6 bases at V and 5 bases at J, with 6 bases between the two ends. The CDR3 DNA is TGTGCCACCAGTAGCGGGGAGACCCAGTACTTC. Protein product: CATSSGETQYF.

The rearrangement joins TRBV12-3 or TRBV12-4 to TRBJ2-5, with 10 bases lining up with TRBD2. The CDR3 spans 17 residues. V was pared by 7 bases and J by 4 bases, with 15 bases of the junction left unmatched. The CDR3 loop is CASNVNGLAGVVETQYF. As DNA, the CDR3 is TGTGCCAGCAACGTAAACGGGCTAGCGGGAGTGGTAGAGACCCAGTACTTC.

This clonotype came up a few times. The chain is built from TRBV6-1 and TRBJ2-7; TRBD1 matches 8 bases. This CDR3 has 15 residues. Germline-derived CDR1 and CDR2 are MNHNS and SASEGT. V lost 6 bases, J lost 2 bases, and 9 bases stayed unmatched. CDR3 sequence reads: CASRQGGLGTYEQYF. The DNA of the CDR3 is TGTGCCAGCAGACAGGGGGGCTTGGGTACCTACGAGCAGTACTTC.

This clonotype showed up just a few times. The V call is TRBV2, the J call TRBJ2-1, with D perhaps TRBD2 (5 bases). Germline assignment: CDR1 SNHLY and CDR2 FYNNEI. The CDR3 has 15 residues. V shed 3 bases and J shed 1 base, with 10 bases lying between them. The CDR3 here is CASSERGLSYNEQFF. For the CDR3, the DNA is TGTGCCAGCAGTGAGCGCGGGTTGTCCTACAATGAGCAGTTCTTC.

CDR3 nucleotides: TGTGCCAGCAGCTTAGAGACTAGCGGGGACTGGGGGACCCAGTACTTC. Protein: CASSLETSGDWGTQYF. The gene calls are TRBV7-6 and TRBJ2-5; 11 bases map to TRBD2. CDR1 is SGHVS and CDR2 is FNYEAQ in the germline V gene. The CDR3 consists of 16 residues. After removal of 1 base from V and 7 bases from J, the junction contained 8 bases not matched to a gene.

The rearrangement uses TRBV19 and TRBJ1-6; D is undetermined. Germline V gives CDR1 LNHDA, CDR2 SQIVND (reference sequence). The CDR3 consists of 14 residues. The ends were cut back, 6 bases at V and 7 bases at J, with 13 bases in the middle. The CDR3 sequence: CASRRTVENSPLHF. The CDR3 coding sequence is TGTGCCAGTAGACGAACAGTTGAGAATTCACCCCTCCACTTT.

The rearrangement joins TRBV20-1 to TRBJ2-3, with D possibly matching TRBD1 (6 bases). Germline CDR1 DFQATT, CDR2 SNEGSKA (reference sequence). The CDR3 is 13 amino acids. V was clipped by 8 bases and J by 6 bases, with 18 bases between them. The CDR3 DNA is TGCAGTTCACTAGAGGGGGTGACGGATACGCAGTATTTT. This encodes CSSLEGVTDTQYF.

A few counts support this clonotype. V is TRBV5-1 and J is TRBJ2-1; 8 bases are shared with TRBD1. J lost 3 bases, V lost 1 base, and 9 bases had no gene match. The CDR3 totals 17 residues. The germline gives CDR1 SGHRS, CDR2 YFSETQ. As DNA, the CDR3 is TGCGCCAGCAGCTTGTCCCGCGTCAGGGGGCTCTACAATGAGCAGTTCTTC. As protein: CASSLSRVRGLYNEQFF.

The CDR3 nucleotides are TGTGCCAGCAGCCAAGACGGGGTGAATGGCTACACCTTC. This codes for CASSQDGVNGYTF. V is TRBV3-1 and J is TRBJ1-2; D is unresolved. Germline V CDR1 and CDR2: LGHDT, YNNKEL (reference sequence). Trimming removed 0 bases at V and 6 bases at J, with 8 bases between. The CDR3 runs to 13 residues.

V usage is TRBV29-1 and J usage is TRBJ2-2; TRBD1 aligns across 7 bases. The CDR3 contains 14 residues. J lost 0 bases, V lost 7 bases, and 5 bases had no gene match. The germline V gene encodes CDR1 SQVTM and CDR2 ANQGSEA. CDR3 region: CSGLGTANTGELFF. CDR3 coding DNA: TGCAGCGGCCTTGGGACAGCGAACACCGGGGAGCTGTTTTTT.

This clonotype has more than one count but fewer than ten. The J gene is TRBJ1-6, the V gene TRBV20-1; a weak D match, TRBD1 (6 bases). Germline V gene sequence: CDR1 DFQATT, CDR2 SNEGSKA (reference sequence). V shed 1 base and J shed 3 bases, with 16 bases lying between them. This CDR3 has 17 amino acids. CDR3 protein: CSARGGAGGDYNSPLHF. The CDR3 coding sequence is TGCAGTGCTAGAGGGGGTGCGGGGGGCGACTATAATTCACCCCTCCACTTT.

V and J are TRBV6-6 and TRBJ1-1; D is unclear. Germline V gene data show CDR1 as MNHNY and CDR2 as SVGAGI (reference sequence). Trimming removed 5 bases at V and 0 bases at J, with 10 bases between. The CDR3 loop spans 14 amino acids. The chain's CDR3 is CASSTPRMNTEAFF. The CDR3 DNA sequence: TGTGCCAGCAGTACCCCCAGGATGAACACTGAAGCTTTCTTT.

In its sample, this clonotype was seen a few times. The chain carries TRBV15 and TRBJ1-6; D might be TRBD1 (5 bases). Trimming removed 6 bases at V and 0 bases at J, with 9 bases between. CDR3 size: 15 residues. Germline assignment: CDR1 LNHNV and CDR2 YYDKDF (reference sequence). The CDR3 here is CATRGTSSYNSPLHF. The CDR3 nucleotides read TGTGCCACCAGAGGGACCAGCTCCTATAATTCACCCCTCCACTTT.

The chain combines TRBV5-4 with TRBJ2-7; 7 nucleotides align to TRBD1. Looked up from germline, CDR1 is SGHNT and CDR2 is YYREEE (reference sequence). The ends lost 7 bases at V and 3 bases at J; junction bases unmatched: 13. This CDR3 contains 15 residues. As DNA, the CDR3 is TGTGCCAGCCGTGGTACGATGGACAGGATCTACGAGCAGTACTTC. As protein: CASRGTMDRIYEQYF.

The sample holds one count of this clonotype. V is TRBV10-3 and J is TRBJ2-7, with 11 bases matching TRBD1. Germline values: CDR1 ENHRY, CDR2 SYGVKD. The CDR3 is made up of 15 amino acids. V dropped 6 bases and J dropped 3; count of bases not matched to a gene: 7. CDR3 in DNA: TGTGCCATCAGGCCTGGGACAGGGGGTCGCTACGAGCAGTACTTC. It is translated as CAIRPGTGGRYEQYF.

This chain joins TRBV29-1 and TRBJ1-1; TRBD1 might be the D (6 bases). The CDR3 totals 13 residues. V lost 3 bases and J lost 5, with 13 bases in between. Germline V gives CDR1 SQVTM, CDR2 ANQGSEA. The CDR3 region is CSVDGRGRTEAFF. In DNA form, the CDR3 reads TGCAGCGTTGATGGCAGGGGCCGGACTGAAGCTTTCTTT.